Below are 26 T cell receptor beta chains sequenced from a single sample in a study of T cell changes during pregnancy in multiple sclerosis. The table came from immunoSEQ multiplex PCR; TCRdb's copy has only in-frame clones and leaves some out. The table lists tens of thousands of clones, more than 85% of them singletons, with around 0.58% in the top ten. The sequences come from CD4+ T cells from peripheral blood mononuclear cells, collected in the third trimester of pregnancy. The receptors shown here come from a female donor with multiple sclerosis, enrolled in a pregnancy study.

This chain connects TRBV19 to TRBJ1-4; tentatively, D is TRBD1 (6 bases). Germline CDR1 is LNHDA and CDR2 is SQIVND (reference sequence). The CDR3 loop spans 15 amino acids. Trimming took off 3 bases at V and 7 bases at J, with 15 bases between the two ends. The CDR3 bases are TGTGCCAGTAGTATCGGGGGGGGCAATGGTGAAAAACTGTTTTTT. Translated: CASSIGGGNGEKLFF.

The chain has TRBV15 and TRBJ2-7; 8 bases agree with TRBD2. V shed 3 bases and J 6 bases; nucleotides not matched to a gene: 13. This CDR3 comprises 16 residues. Germline V CDR1 and CDR2: LNHNV, YYDKDF (reference sequence). In DNA form, the CDR3 reads TGTGCCACCAGCAGGGGTACCGGGACTAGACTCGGCGAGCAGTACTTC. Translation: CATSRGTGTRLGEQYF.

The gene calls are TRBV7-6 and TRBJ1-1, with D maybe TRBD1 (6 bases). Trimming removed 5 bases from V and 1 base from J, with 14 bases in between. Germline CDR1 and CDR2: SGHVS and FNYEAQ. The CDR3 runs 15 residues. The CDR3 DNA is TGTGCCAGCAGCCCACTATCAGGGGCGAACACTGAAGCTTTCTTT. As protein: CASSPLSGANTEAFF.

The chain combines TRBV9 with TRBJ1-1; the D is unclear. The CDR3 covers 17 residues. V lost 3 bases to trimming and J lost 3 bases, with 21 bases between them. Germline V gives CDR1 SGDLS, CDR2 YYNGEE. CDR3 coding DNA: TGTGCCAGCAGCGAGGCCCCGACACGTGTTACGCACACTGAAGCTTTCTTT. Its translation is CASSEAPTRVTHTEAFF.

The rearrangement uses TRBV29-1 and TRBJ2-3; D uncertain. From germline, CDR1 is SQVTM and CDR2 ANQGSEA. Trimming left V 6 bases short and J 0 bases short, with 10 bases between. This CDR3 spans 13 amino acids. CDR3 sequence reads: CSVDASSTDTQYF. The CDR3 DNA sequence: TGCAGCGTCGATGCGTCGAGCACAGATACGCAGTATTTT.

The chain is built from TRBV5-1 and TRBJ1-3; the D is unclear. The germline V gene encodes CDR1 SGHRS and CDR2 YFSETQ. Between the trimmed V and J ends, which lost 0 bases and 3 bases, there was a span of 19 bases. This CDR3 contains 18 residues. The CDR3 nucleotides read TGCGCCAGCAGCTTGGCCGGTCTAGGCCGAAGCCGTGGAAACACCATATATTTT. Translating gives CASSLAGLGRSRGNTIYF.

This chain joins TRBV25-1 and TRBJ1-1; D perhaps matches TRBD1 (6 bases). V shed 3 bases and J shed 0 bases, with 14 bases lying between them. The germline V gene has CDR1 MGHDK and CDR2 SYGVNS. This CDR3 is 16 amino acids long. In nucleotides, the CDR3 is TGTGCCAGCAGTGAGTCAGGGGTCTCGGTGAACACTGAAGCTTTCTTT. Its translation is CASSESGVSVNTEAFF. The full variable domain, with the rest looked up from reference TRBV25-1 and TRBJ1-1, is EADIYQTPRYLVIGTGKKITLECSQTMGHDKMYWYQQDPGMELHLIHYSYGVNSTEKGDLSSESTVSRIRTEHFPLTLESARPSHTSQYLCASSESGVSVNTEAFFGQGTRLTVV.

The V gene is TRBV6-5, the J gene TRBJ1-1, with 10 positions matching TRBD1. The CDR3 sequence is 15 residues long. The V segment lost 2 bases and the J segment 5 bases; nucleotides outside the gene matches: 5. Germline values: CDR1 MNHEY, CDR2 SVGAGI. For the CDR3, the DNA is TGTGCCAGCAGTTACGGGGACAGGGGAGGAACTGAAGCTTTCTTT. Protein product: CASSYGDRGGTEAFF.

The chain uses TRBV19 and TRBJ2-7; weak D call: TRBD1 (6 bases). There are 15 residues in the CDR3. V lost 3 bases, J lost 0 bases, and 12 bases lay in between. From germline, CDR1 is LNHDA and CDR2 SQIVND (reference sequence). CDR3 in DNA: TGTGCCAGTAGTATTCAGGGGCGCAGCTCCTACGAGCAGTACTTC. Translation gives CASSIQGRSSYEQYF.

V is TRBV20-1 and J is TRBJ2-7; D call uncertain. Germline V gene sequence: CDR1 DFQATT, CDR2 SNEGSKA (reference sequence). CDR3 length equals 11 residues. V was clipped by 5 bases and J by 4 bases, with 9 bases between them. The CDR3 sequence: CSAFEEYEQYF. Written as DNA, the CDR3 is TGCAGTGCTTTCGAGGAGTACGAGCAGTACTTC.

The genes are TRBV11-2 and TRBJ1-1; 7 positions agree with TRBD1. The germline CDR1 and CDR2 sequences are SGHAT and FQNNGV. The CDR3 contains 15 residues. The ends lost 5 bases at V and 7 bases at J; junction bases unmatched: 13. The CDR3 loop is CASSLTQGGWSEAFF. CDR3 DNA: TGTGCCAGCAGCCTAACCCAGGGGGGATGGAGTGAAGCTTTCTTT.

The V call is TRBV15, the J call TRBJ1-1; the match to TRBD1 covers 7 bases. Germline V gene data show CDR1 as LNHNV and CDR2 as YYDKDF (reference sequence). The V and J ends lost 0 bases and 0 bases, in that order; junction bases with no gene match: 7. The CDR3 runs 17 residues. The CDR3 bases are TGTGCCACCAGCAGAGACAGGGGGAGGTTAATGAACACTGAAGCTTTCTTT. Translation: CATSRDRGRLMNTEAFF.

The chain recombines TRBV9 with TRBJ1-4; D is undetermined. CDR3 length: 14 residues. The germline V gene encodes CDR1 SGDLS and CDR2 YYNGEE. The V end was cut by 4 bases, the J end by 7 bases, with 14 bases between. The CDR3 sequence: CASSPTVGGEKLFF. CDR3 nucleotide sequence: TGTGCCAGCAGCCCCACTGTCGGAGGTGAAAAACTGTTTTTT.

CDR3 DNA sequence: TGTGCCAGCAGCTTGGACAGGGGGGGTGAGCAGTTCTTC. As protein: CASSLDRGGEQFF. V usage is TRBV5-4 and J usage is TRBJ2-1, with D tentatively TRBD1 (8 bases). V was trimmed by 0 bases and J by 9 bases, leaving 10 bases between them. Germline values: CDR1 SGHNT, CDR2 YYREEE (reference sequence). This CDR3 spans 13 amino acids.

The CDR3 sequence is CASSPLRGGASYNEQFF. The CDR3 nucleotides are TGCGCCAGCAGCCCCCTTCGAGGGGGGGCAAGTTACAATGAGCAGTTCTTC. The V gene is TRBV5-1, the J gene TRBJ2-1; D is perhaps TRBD2 (7 bases). The CDR3 spans 17 residues. Trimming pared 4 bases from V and 4 bases from J, leaving 21 bases between. Germline assignment: CDR1 SGHRS and CDR2 YFSETQ.

The chain combines TRBV4-1 with TRBJ2-5, with 9 bases lining up with TRBD2. The CDR3 consists of 18 residues. J lost 5 bases, V lost 0 bases, and 13 bases had no gene match. CDR1 and CDR2 from the germline V gene are MGHRA and YSYEKL. CDR3 DNA sequence: TGCGCCAGCAGCCAAGAAGGGGGCGGGAGGGCATTTCTCGAGACCCAGTACTTC. It encodes CASSQEGGGRAFLETQYF.

The chain is built from TRBV30 and TRBJ2-4; 9 nucleotides agree with TRBD1. The CDR3 totals 15 residues. V lost 4 bases, J lost 6 bases, and 10 bases stayed unmatched. The germline gives CDR1 GTSNPN, CDR2 SVGIG (reference sequence). For the CDR3, the DNA is TGTGCCTGGACGGGGACAGGGCGGTTCGGAAACATTCAGTACTTC. Protein sequence: CAWTGTGRFGNIQYF.

In its sample, this clone was seen once. The chain couples TRBV29-1 to TRBJ1-1, with 7 bases matching TRBD1. The CDR3 runs 14 residues. Germline V gene lookup returns CDR1 SQVTM and CDR2 ANQGSEA. V shed 4 bases and J 7 bases; nucleotides not matched to a gene: 12. The CDR3 reads CSVGPGQRSIEAFF. The CDR3 DNA follows: TGCAGCGTTGGGCCGGGACAGCGGTCAATTGAAGCTTTCTTT.

The gene calls are TRBV18 and TRBJ2-7, with 10 bases lining up with TRBD2. CDR3 length: 15 amino acids. The germline V gene encodes CDR1 KGHSH and CDR2 LQKENI. The junction had 6 bases not matched to a gene; V was cut back by 6 bases and J by 1 base. The CDR3 sequence: CASSHGTSDSYEQYF. Written as DNA, the CDR3 is TGTGCCAGCTCTCACGGGACTAGCGATTCCTACGAGCAGTACTTC.

V is TRBV5-5 and J is TRBJ2-7; 7 positions match TRBD1. V lost 4 bases to trimming and J lost 5 bases; unmatched junction nucleotides: 3. Germline V CDR1 and CDR2: SGHKS, YYEKEE (reference sequence). The CDR3 has 12 residues. The CDR3 loop is CASSPGTDEQYF. The CDR3 bases are TGTGCCAGCAGCCCCGGGACAGACGAGCAGTACTTC.

The rearrangement joins TRBV28 to TRBJ1-2, with TRBD1 as a possible D gene (5 bases). V lost 6 bases and J lost 11, with 22 bases in between. The germline gives CDR1 MDHEN, CDR2 SYDVKM. The CDR3 runs to 14 residues. The chain's CDR3 is CASSTPRGQYWYTF. In DNA form, the CDR3 reads TGTGCCAGCAGCACCCCCCGTGGACAATATTGGTACACCTTC.

This clone was detected once. The genes are TRBV5-4 and TRBJ1-2; the D gene is possibly TRBD1 (6 bases). The CDR3 consists of 15 residues. In germline, CDR1 is SGHNT, CDR2 YYREEE (reference sequence). With 3 bases removed from V and 1 base from J, the gap between germline ends came to 13 bases. As DNA, the CDR3 is TGTGCCAGCAGCTCAGGCGGGGGCGGTAACTATGGCTACACCTTC. Encoded protein: CASSSGGGGNYGYTF.

The rearrangement joins TRBV9 to TRBJ1-3; no clear D. Germline values: CDR1 SGDLS, CDR2 YYNGEE. Trimming took 0 bases from V and 0 from J, leaving 13 bases between them. The CDR3 consists of 17 residues. CDR3 amino acids: CASSVERVPSSGNTIYF. The CDR3, as DNA: TGTGCCAGCAGCGTAGAGAGGGTGCCGAGCTCTGGAAACACCATATATTTT.

This chain uses TRBV5-1 with TRBJ2-7, with a weak D call TRBD1 (6 bases). The CDR3 is 15 amino acids. The germline V and J ends were trimmed by 1 base and 0 bases, with 11 bases remaining between them. Germline V lookup: CDR1 SGHRS, CDR2 YFSETQ. The CDR3 loop is CASSLLGDTSYEQYF. In DNA, the CDR3 is TGCGCCAGCAGCTTGCTTGGGGACACCTCCTACGAGCAGTACTTC.

The genes are TRBV2 and TRBJ2-6; TRBD2 might be the D (5 bases). Looked up from germline, CDR1 is SNHLY and CDR2 is FYNNEI. This CDR3 spans 13 amino acids. V gave up 6 bases and J gave up 2 bases, with 5 bases separating them. CDR3 residues: CASRGAGANVLTF. The CDR3 region has the DNA TGTGCCAGCAGGGGAGCTGGGGCCAACGTCCTGACTTTC.

The V gene is TRBV13, the J gene TRBJ2-2; 11 bases fit TRBD1. The CDR3 spans 15 residues. The germline V gene has CDR1 PRHDT and CDR2 FYEKMQ (reference sequence). The J segment lost 8 bases and the V segment lost 5 bases, leaving 7 bases of the junction unmatched. CDR3 residues: CASSQDRGLRGELFF. The CDR3 DNA follows: TGTGCCAGCAGCCAGGACAGGGGGCTTAGAGGGGAGCTGTTTTTT.